The rows below give T cell receptor beta chains drawn from one sample of a study of shared clonotypes between healthy human individuals. TCRdb's copy holds only in-frame clones and misses some; the assay was immunoSEQ multiplex PCR. Of around 2,000,000 clones listed, about 95% are singletons. The sequencing input was naive CD8+ T cells sorted from blood. These receptors were obtained from a man younger than 35 in good health. The CDR3 runs from the conserved cysteine through the conserved F or W. Each record gives: clone size, V gene, D gene, J gene, CDR3 DNA, CDR3 protein. The D gene is left open where the match is weak. Only some rows state a clone size, as once, few, many or a class for expanded clones.

abundance: once
v_gene: TRBV7-2
d_gene: -
j_gene: TRBJ1-3
CDR3nt: TGTGCCAGCAGCTACTCACCTGGAAACACCATATATTTT
CDR3aa: CASSYSPGNTIYF

abundance: once
v_gene: TRBV7-7
d_gene: -
j_gene: TRBJ1-1
CDR3nt: TGTGCTAGCAGCCGGGAGTTATGGGACACTGAAGCTTTCTTT
CDR3aa: CASSRELWDTEAFF

abundance: -
v_gene: TRBV15
d_gene: -
j_gene: TRBJ2-3
CDR3nt: TGTGCCACCAGCAGTGGGCAGGGAGAGGGCGATACGCAGTATTTT
CDR3aa: CATSSGQGEGDTQYF

abundance: -
v_gene: TRBV21-1
d_gene: -
j_gene: TRBJ1-6
CDR3nt: TGTGCCAGCAGCAAACAAGGACAGGGGGTCCCTATTGGTTCACCCCTCCACTTT
CDR3aa: CASSKQGQGVPIGSPLHF

abundance: -
v_gene: TRBV19
d_gene: -
j_gene: TRBJ1-5
CDR3nt: TGTGCCAGTAGTATTTGGGGTGATCAGCCCCAGCATTTT
CDR3aa: CASSIWGDQPQHF

abundance: -
v_gene: TRBV6-5
d_gene: TRBD1
j_gene: TRBJ1-1
CDR3nt: TGTGCCAGCACCCTGACAGGGGATGAAACTGAAGCTTTCTTT
CDR3aa: CASTLTGDETEAFF

abundance: -
v_gene: TRBV15
d_gene: -
j_gene: TRBJ1-6
CDR3nt: TGTGCCACCAGCAGAGAGGACAGCTCCTATAATTCACCCCTCCACTTT
CDR3aa: CATSREDSSYNSPLHF

abundance: -
v_gene: TRBV19
d_gene: TRBD2
j_gene: TRBJ2-7
CDR3nt: TGTGCCAGTAGTGGGACTAGCGCCTCCTACGAGCAGTACTTC
CDR3aa: CASSGTSASYEQYF

abundance: -
v_gene: TRBV5-6
d_gene: -
j_gene: TRBJ2-7
CDR3nt: TGTGCCAGCAGCCTGGGCCAGGGGCTATCCTACGAGCAGTACTTC
CDR3aa: CASSLGQGLSYEQYF

abundance: few
v_gene: TRBV11-2
d_gene: -
j_gene: TRBJ2-5
CDR3nt: TGTGCCAGCAAGGGGGAGACCCAGTACTTC
CDR3aa: CASKGETQYF

abundance: -
v_gene: TRBV4-1
d_gene: -
j_gene: TRBJ1-2
CDR3nt: TGCGCCAGCAGCCAAGTTCCAGTTAACTATGGCTACACCTTC
CDR3aa: CASSQVPVNYGYTF

abundance: -
v_gene: TRBV7-2
d_gene: TRBD1
j_gene: TRBJ2-7
CDR3nt: TGTGCCAGCAGCTCAGGGACAGGGTTCGACGAGCAGTACTTC
CDR3aa: CASSSGTGFDEQYF

abundance: -
v_gene: TRBV7-2
d_gene: -
j_gene: TRBJ2-3
CDR3nt: TGTGCCAGCAGCTCCGGGACACTGAGCACAGATACGCAGTATTTT
CDR3aa: CASSSGTLSTDTQYF

abundance: -
v_gene: TRBV10-3
d_gene: -
j_gene: TRBJ2-1
CDR3nt: TGTGCCATCAGCTCGGTGGGCTCCTACAATGAGCAGTTCTTC
CDR3aa: CAISSVGSYNEQFF

abundance: -
v_gene: TRBV6-5
d_gene: -
j_gene: TRBJ1-4
CDR3nt: TGTGCCAGCAGGGACAGAACTAATGAAAAACTGTTTTTT
CDR3aa: CASRDRTNEKLFF

abundance: -
v_gene: TRBV11-2
d_gene: TRBD2
j_gene: TRBJ2-5
CDR3nt: TGTGCCAGCAGCTCGGGACTAGCGGGAGGGCCCGGGGAGACCCAGTACTTC
CDR3aa: CASSSGLAGGPGETQYF

abundance: -
v_gene: TRBV5-1
d_gene: -
j_gene: TRBJ1-2
CDR3nt: TGCGCCAGCAGCCAAGCAGTCGGAAGCTATGGCTACACCTTC
CDR3aa: CASSQAVGSYGYTF

abundance: -
v_gene: TRBV2
d_gene: TRBD1
j_gene: TRBJ1-6
CDR3nt: TGTGCCAGCAGTACCGGGACAGGGTATTCACCCCTCCACTTT
CDR3aa: CASSTGTGYSPLHF

abundance: -
v_gene: TRBV27
d_gene: -
j_gene: TRBJ1-2
CDR3nt: TGTGCCAGCAGTTTAGGTTGGGCCGACCCCAACTATGGCTACACCTTC
CDR3aa: CASSLGWADPNYGYTF

abundance: -
v_gene: TRBV5-6
d_gene: -
j_gene: TRBJ1-4
CDR3nt: TGTGCCAGCAGCTCTTGGGCAGGGACAACTAATGAAAAACTGTTTTTT
CDR3aa: CASSSWAGTTNEKLFF